Shown below are 12 T cell receptor beta chains from a single sample sequenced in a study of OX40 agonist ivuxolimab in advanced cancers. Sequenced by immunoSEQ multiplex PCR; TCRdb stores in-frame clones only, minus some. Of 45,000 to 60,000 clones listed, about 89% are singletons. Sequenced here: CD4+ or CD8+ T cells sorted from blood, sampled in a trial of the OX40 agonist ivuxolimab. Source of these receptors: an adult with an advanced solid tumor such as melanoma, head and neck, liver or kidney cancer.

This chain joins TRBV5-8 and TRBJ2-7; D gene ambiguous. The CDR3 contains 16 residues. CDR1 and CDR2 from the germline V gene are SGHTS and YDEGEE. The V gene lost 0 bases and the J gene lost 0 bases, with 13 bases spanning the gap. CDR3 in DNA: TGTGCCAGCAGCTTGGCATTGGGCCTGAGCTCCTACGAGCAGTACTTC. Its translation is CASSLALGLSSYEQYF.

For the CDR3, the DNA is TGTGCCAGCAGCTTGGGCCTCTCCTACGAGCAGTACTTC. Its protein is CASSLGLSYEQYF. V is TRBV7-9 and J is TRBJ2-7, with unresolved D. Germline CDR1 is SEHNR and CDR2 is FQNEAQ (reference sequence). The CDR3 has 13 residues. V was clipped by 3 bases and J by 0 bases, with 6 bases between them.

The chain couples TRBV6-5 to TRBJ2-7; D unresolved. The CDR3 runs 14 residues. Germline assignment: CDR1 MNHEY and CDR2 SVGAGI. V was pared by 0 bases and J by 3 bases, with 9 bases between. This chain's CDR3 is CASSYSMSGYEQYF. The CDR3 region has the DNA TGTGCCAGCAGTTACTCGATGAGTGGCTACGAGCAGTACTTC.

The rearrangement joins TRBV9 to TRBJ1-4; D is unclear. CDR1 is SGDLS, CDR2 YYNGEE, per germline. The CDR3 sequence is 15 residues long. The V end lost 4 bases, the J end lost 1 base, and 11 bases lay between the germline ends. The CDR3 loop is CASSPGGRTNEKLFF. The CDR3 DNA is TGTGCCAGCAGCCCCGGAGGAAGAACTAATGAAAAACTGTTTTTT.

V usage is TRBV28 and J usage is TRBJ1-1; TRBD1 might be the D (6 bases). The germline V gene encodes CDR1 MDHEN and CDR2 SYDVKM. Trimming pared 2 bases from V and 4 bases from J, leaving 11 bases between. The CDR3 covers 14 residues. CDR3 sequence: CASSLIQGFTEAFF. CDR3 bases: TGTGCCAGCAGTTTAATACAGGGATTCACTGAAGCTTTCTTT. Looking up the rest from reference TRBV28 and TRBJ1-1 gives the full variable domain: DVKVTQSSRYLVKRTGEKVFLECVQDMDHENMFWYRQDPGLGLRLIYFSYDVKMKEKGDIPEGYSVSREKKERFSLILESASTNQTSMYLCASSLIQGFTEAFFGQGTRLTVV.

This chain links TRBV11-1 with TRBJ2-1; D is ambiguous. The CDR3 is 13 amino acids. Germline V CDR1 and CDR2: SGHAT, FQDESV (reference sequence). Trimming stripped 5 bases from V and 0 bases from J, with 5 bases between. The CDR3 region has the DNA TGTGCCAGCAGCCGAGACTCCTACAATGAGCAGTTCTTC. Residues: CASSRDSYNEQFF.

V and J are TRBV6-1 and TRBJ2-3; D is uncertain. This CDR3 has 12 amino acids. Trimming took off 1 base at V and 5 bases at J, with 4 bases between the two ends. Germline CDR1 is MNHNS and CDR2 is SASEGT. The CDR3 region is CASSEGLDTQYF. The CDR3 DNA reads TGTGCCAGCAGTGAAGGATTAGATACGCAGTATTTT.

The gene calls are TRBV19 and TRBJ2-1; no clear D. CDR3 size: 14 residues. Deletions cut 1 base from V and 4 bases from J, with 8 bases between. The germline V gene has CDR1 LNHDA and CDR2 SQIVND (reference sequence). The CDR3 loop reads CASSIGTRYNEQFF. The CDR3 bases are TGTGCCAGTAGTATAGGCACGAGGTACAATGAGCAGTTCTTC.

The V call is TRBV15, the J call TRBJ2-7, with 7 bases matching TRBD1. This CDR3 comprises 14 residues. Unmatched junction bases numbered 2, after V lost 0 bases and J lost 3 bases. Germline assignment: CDR1 LNHNV and CDR2 YYDKDF (reference sequence). The DNA of the CDR3 is TGTGCCACCAGCAGAGAAGACAGGGTCTACGAGCAGTACTTC. Translation: CATSREDRVYEQYF.

The V call is TRBV4-2, the J call TRBJ2-7; 8 nucleotides line up with TRBD2. This CDR3 spans 15 amino acids. V was pared by 2 bases and J by 2 bases, with 5 bases of the junction left unmatched. Germline-derived CDR1 and CDR2 are LGHNA and YNFKEQ. The CDR3 loop is CASSQSGRAAYEQYF. In DNA form, the CDR3 reads TGTGCCAGCAGCCAAAGCGGGAGAGCAGCCTACGAGCAGTACTTC.

This chain links TRBV6-5 with TRBJ2-1, with TRBD2 as a possible D gene (6 bases). CDR1 is MNHEY and CDR2 is SVGAGI in the germline V gene. Trimming took off 1 base at V and 3 bases at J, with 10 bases between the two ends. The CDR3 runs to 15 residues. The CDR3 region is CASSYLGTYYNEQFF. CDR3 sequence (DNA): TGTGCCAGCAGTTACTTAGGGACTTACTACAATGAGCAGTTCTTC.

The chain employs TRBV27 and TRBJ2-1; the match to TRBD2 covers 9 bases. The J segment lost 7 bases and the V segment lost 3 bases, leaving 7 bases of the junction unmatched. Germline lookup yields CDR1 MNHEY and CDR2 SMNVEV (reference sequence). This CDR3 spans 15 amino acids. The CDR3 loop is CASSLRAGGANEQFF. DNA for the CDR3: TGTGCCAGCAGTTTGCGGGCGGGAGGGGCGAATGAGCAGTTCTTC.